This TCR beta chain was documented in a study of early T cells in non-severe SARS-CoV-2 infection. This clonotype qualifies as medium-sized. The CDR3 length is 17 residues. TCRdb re-derived calls from the 5' RACE reads in MiXCR, one entry per CDR3 protein. The sample shows thousands of distinct CDR3 sequences, under 5.5% of them seen only once. Sequencing input: whole blood. The sequence derives from an adult who was a healthcare worker with PCR-confirmed SARS-CoV-2 infection or an uninfected control (not recorded which). This sequence joins TRBV21-1 and TRBJ2-1; the table names TRBD1, a call not compared with the DNA. TRBV21-1 is designated a pseudogene. The CDR3 loop reads CASSKPPLGPVYNEQFF. The CDR3 nucleotides read TGTGCCAGCAGCAAGCCCCCACTAGGACCAGTATACAATGAGCAGTTCTTC.